This T cell receptor beta chain was captured by sequencing in a study of blood T cell repertoires in COVID-19. On the study more broadly: The United States, Italy and Spain were the sources of the acute and convalescent COVID-19 samples. PBMCs, B-cell-depleted T cells, or T cells were the source of the cDNA or gDNA that made up the material.

A few counts support this clone. An end of the junction differs from the germline gene, which may be a read error. Per the germline V gene, CDR1 is SEHNR and CDR2 is FQNEAQ (reference sequence). This CDR3 is built from 15 residues. In the original analysis: Estimated nucleated cell counts came from reference gene primer amplification. Libraries were prepared by immunoSEQ multiplex PCR; TCRdb keeps only in-frame clonotypes and omits some of them. D and trimming were read from the DNA, whereas the V and J calls and clone size are those reported in that table. The sample shows 200,000 to 300,000 clones, about four fifths of them seen only once.

What was sequenced was peripheral blood. The chain carries TRBV7-9 and TRBJ2-3; 8 nucleotides match TRBD1. This sequence originates from a woman of 80 years or more with acute or convalescent COVID-19. CDR3 residues: CASSIGTGHTNTQYF. CDR3 nucleotides: TGTGCCAGCAGCATCGGGACAGGTCACACAAATACGCAGTATTTT.